What follows are 10 T cell receptor beta chains derived from one specimen sequenced in a study of beta chain features in type 1 diabetes. The study reverse transcribed the entire isolated RNA, so it sequenced expressed TCRB transcripts. Here immunoSEQ multiplex PCR was the method, and the copy in TCRdb shows in-frame clones only, minus some. The sample lists 250,000 or so clones; 27% were seen once. Sequencing was done on a sample of central memory CD4+ T cells from blood. These receptors were obtained from a man under 40 in good health.

The sample holds a few counts of this clone. The chain combines TRBV25-1 with TRBJ2-5; possibly TRBD1 or TRBD2 for D (5 bases each). The CDR3 is 13 amino acids. CDR1 MGHDK and CDR2 SYGVNS come from the germline V gene. Between the trimmed V and J ends, which lost 1 base and 4 bases, there was a span of 7 bases. CDR3 sequence (DNA): TGTGCCAGCAGTGAATGGGGGTTAGAGACCCAGTACTTC. As protein: CASSEWGLETQYF.

V is TRBV7-9 and J is TRBJ2-5; D unresolved. The CDR3 has 13 amino acids. CDR1 and CDR2 (germline): SEHNR, FQNEAQ (reference sequence). Trimming left V 1 base short and J 5 bases short, with 8 bases between. This chain's CDR3 is CASSLGSQETQYF. CDR3 in DNA: TGTGCCAGCAGCTTAGGCAGCCAGGAGACCCAGTACTTC. The full variable domain, rest sourced from reference TRBV7-9 and TRBJ2-5, is DTGVSQNPRHKITKRGQNVTFRCDPISEHNRLYWYRQTLGQGPEFLTYFQNEAQLEKSRLLSDRFSAERPKGSFSTLEIQRTEQGDSAMYLCASSLGSQETQYFGPGTRLLVL.

The V gene is TRBV11-2, the J gene TRBJ2-5; D gene unclear. V shed 3 bases and J shed 5 bases, with 4 bases lying between them. Germline V lookup: CDR1 SGHAT, CDR2 FQNNGV. This CDR3 region has 11 residues. The CDR3 here is CASSFLETQYF. The DNA for the CDR3 is TGTGCCAGCAGCTTTCTGGAGACCCAGTACTTC.

This clone has more than one count but fewer than ten. J is TRBJ2-5 and V is TRBV5-1; 9 bases align to TRBD2. V shed 0 bases and J 2 bases; nucleotides not matched to a gene: 5. The CDR3 runs 16 residues. Looked up from germline, CDR1 is SGHRS and CDR2 is YFSETQ. CDR3 nucleotide sequence: TGCGCCAGCAGCTTGGGTCTAGCGGGGTATCAAGAGACCCAGTACTTC. Amino acid sequence: CASSLGLAGYQETQYF.

The chain recombines TRBV7-2 with TRBJ1-2; D is unresolved. This CDR3 region has 14 residues. From germline, CDR1 is SGHTA and CDR2 FQGNSA. V lost 6 bases, J lost 8 bases, and 19 bases lay in between. In DNA, the CDR3 is TGTGCCAGCAGTGCCGTCAGGAGTCAGGCCGGCTACACCTTC. It codes for CASSAVRSQAGYTF. The full variable domain, with the rest looked up from reference TRBV7-2 and TRBJ1-2, is GAGVSQSPSNKVTEKGKDVELRCDPISGHTALYWYRQSLGQGLEFLIYFQGNSAPDKSGLPSDRFSAERTGGSVSTLTIQRTQQEDSAVYLCASSAVRSQAGYTFGSGTRLTVV.

This clone was observed a few times. The J gene is TRBJ2-5, the V gene TRBV5-1; perhaps TRBD2 as D (5 bases). The V gene's germline CDR1 is SGHRS and CDR2 YFSETQ. Trimming removed 4 bases from V and 5 bases from J, with 15 bases in between. The CDR3 loop spans 14 amino acids. CDR3 amino acids: CASSHSSIVETQYF. The DNA for the CDR3 is TGCGCCAGCAGCCACTCTAGCATCGTGGAGACCCAGTACTTC.

This clone came up many times. This chain connects TRBV11-2 to TRBJ2-2, with 8 nucleotides matching TRBD1. The CDR3 spans 15 residues. Germline CDR1 reads SGHAT; CDR2 reads FQNNGV. The ends lost 4 bases at V and 7 bases at J; junction bases unmatched: 8. CDR3 coding DNA: TGTGCCAGCAGCTCCTGGACAGGGTACGACGGGGAGCTGTTTTTT. The encoded protein is CASSSWTGYDGELFF. Complete variable domain (other parts from reference TRBV11-2 and TRBJ2-2): EAGVAQSPRYKIIEKRQSVAFWCNPISGHATLYWYQQILGQGPKLLIQFQNNGVVDDSQLPKDRFSAERLKGVDSTLKIQPAKLEDSAVYLCASSSWTGYDGELFFGEGSRLTVL.

The rearrangement joins TRBV20-1 to TRBJ1-1, with unresolved D. CDR1 is DFQATT and CDR2 is SNEGSKA in the germline V gene (reference sequence). Trimming removed 6 bases at V and 2 bases at J, with 7 bases between. The CDR3 sequence is 11 residues long. CDR3 nucleotides: TGCAGTGCCTTCCGAAACACTGAAGCTTTCTTT. It is translated as CSAFRNTEAFF.

The chain is built from TRBV5-4 and TRBJ2-6; a weak D match, TRBD1 (6 bases). CDR1 is SGHNT, CDR2 YYREEE, per germline (reference sequence). The CDR3 covers 18 residues. V gave up 2 bases and J gave up 0 bases, with 15 bases separating them. The CDR3 loop reads CASSFPGQRSSGANVLTF. The CDR3 DNA is TGTGCCAGCAGCTTCCCTGGACAGCGGAGCTCTGGGGCCAACGTCCTGACTTTC.

CDR3 coding DNA: TGTGCCAGCTCACCCGGACCGGACAGGGCGGTCTACGAGCAGTACTTC. Its protein product is CASSPGPDRAVYEQYF. The chain carries TRBV18 and TRBJ2-7, with 8 bases that match TRBD1. V trimming: 3 bases; J trimming: 3 bases; junction bases outside the gene matches: 10. There are 16 residues in the CDR3. The germline CDR1 and CDR2 sequences are KGHSH and LQKENI.